The 3 T cell receptor beta chains given below trace back to one sample, sequenced in a study of blood T cell repertoires in COVID-19. Data came from immunoSEQ multiplex PCR; TCRdb stores just in-frame clones and leaves some out. The sample carries fewer than 300,000 clones, around four fifths recorded once. The sequenced material came from peripheral blood. These receptors were obtained from a man older than 75 with acute or convalescent COVID-19.

J is TRBJ2-5 and V is TRBV6-1, with unresolved D. CDR1 and CDR2 (germline): MNHNS, SASEGT. The CDR3 totals 14 residues. The ends were cut back, 2 bases at V and 4 bases at J, with 11 bases in the middle. The CDR3: CASSELVAGETQYF. The CDR3 DNA is TGTGCCAGCAGTGAACTTGTCGCAGGAGAGACCCAGTACTTC.

The chain joins TRBV4-1 to TRBJ1-2; D perhaps matches TRBD1 (6 bases). Germline V gene lookup returns CDR1 MGHRA and CDR2 YSYEKL. Trimming pared 2 bases from V and 5 bases from J, leaving 21 bases between. The CDR3 has 17 residues. The CDR3 reads CASSQLVGTRSTYGYTF. The DNA for the CDR3 is TGCGCCAGCAGCCAATTAGTTGGGACAAGATCAACTTATGGCTACACCTTC.

The chain employs TRBV9 and TRBJ1-1; no definite D call. This CDR3 region has 14 residues. Trimming cost V 2 bases and J 1 base, with 9 bases left between them. Germline V gene lookup returns CDR1 SGDLS and CDR2 YYNGEE. The CDR3 here is CASSVLGENTEAFF. The CDR3 DNA reads as TGTGCCAGCAGCGTGCTTGGAGAGAACACTGAAGCTTTCTTT.